Below, 10 T cell receptor beta chains from the same sample are listed, as sequenced in a study of blood T cell repertoires in COVID-19. Only in-frame clones appear in the TCRdb table, and some are missing; sequencing was by immunoSEQ multiplex PCR. The sample has around 140,000 clones, approximately 85% seen once. The sample taken for sequencing was peripheral blood. Source of these receptors: a man between 65 and 85 years old with acute or convalescent COVID-19.

The rearrangement uses TRBV3-1 (or the pseudogene TRBV3-2) and TRBJ1-2; D unresolved. The germline CDR1 and CDR2 sequences are LGHDT and YNNKEL (reference sequence). This CDR3 contains 11 residues. V dropped 2 bases and J dropped 6 bases, with 4 bases sitting between them. This CDR3 is CASSQKHGYTF. The CDR3 DNA reads TGTGCCAGCAGCCAAAAGCATGGCTACACCTTC.

The chain uses TRBV10-3 and TRBJ2-7; D uncertain. The V end was cut by 7 bases, the J end by 1 base, with 11 bases between. The CDR3 is 13 amino acids. Germline CDR1 reads ENHRY; CDR2 reads SYGVKD. The CDR3 here is CAIKPASSYEQYF. CDR3 nucleotide sequence: TGTGCCATCAAGCCAGCGTCATCCTACGAGCAGTACTTC.

This clone was detected a few times. The V gene is TRBV30, the J gene TRBJ1-3; 7 bases are a match to TRBD1. V trimming: 3 bases; J trimming: 4 bases; junction bases outside the gene matches: 6. CDR1 and CDR2 from the germline V gene are GTSNPN and SVGIG (reference sequence). The CDR3 loop spans 14 amino acids. CDR3 region: CAWSRGSAGNTIYF. For the CDR3, the DNA is TGTGCCTGGAGCAGGGGGTCCGCGGGAAACACCATATATTTT.

The V and J genes are TRBV19 and TRBJ1-5; possibly TRBD1 for D (6 bases). Per the germline V gene, CDR1 is LNHDA and CDR2 is SQIVND (reference sequence). Trimming took off 5 bases at V and 5 bases at J, with 10 bases between the two ends. The CDR3 totals 13 residues. The CDR3 sequence: CASSGDTDQPQHF. CDR3 DNA: TGTGCCAGTAGTGGGGACACCGATCAGCCCCAGCATTTT.

The J gene is TRBJ2-7, the V gene TRBV7-2; TRBD1 might be the D (6 bases). V was cut by 0 bases and J by 0 bases, with 12 bases left in between. The CDR3 totals 16 residues. The germline V gene encodes CDR1 SGHTA and CDR2 FQGNSA. CDR3: CASSLAAQGTSYEQYF. The CDR3 nucleotides are TGTGCCAGCAGCTTAGCCGCGCAGGGGACCTCCTACGAGCAGTACTTC. Together with reference TRBV7-2 and TRBJ2-7, the CDR3 gives the full variable domain: GAGVSQSPSNKVTEKGKDVELRCDPISGHTALYWYRQSLGQGLEFLIYFQGNSAPDKSGLPSDRFSAERTGGSVSTLTIQRTQQEDSAVYLCASSLAAQGTSYEQYFGPGTRLTVT.

The chain has TRBV19 and TRBJ2-7; 9 bases align to TRBD2. The CDR3 sequence is 16 residues long. The germline CDR1 and CDR2 sequences are LNHDA and SQIVND (reference sequence). The junction had 9 bases not matched to a gene; V was cut back by 4 bases and J by 2 bases. The CDR3 DNA reads as TGTGCCAGTAGTAGTTACACGGGACTAGCTACCTACGAGCAGTACTTC. Amino acid sequence: CASSSYTGLATYEQYF.

V is TRBV19 and J is TRBJ1-4, with 10 bases aligning to TRBD1. This CDR3 is 14 amino acids long. Germline CDR1 and CDR2: LNHDA and SQIVND (reference sequence). J gave up 6 bases and V 4 bases, and 2 bases lay outside the gene matches. The chain's CDR3 is CASSTGTGDEKLFF. CDR3 nucleotide sequence: TGTGCCAGTAGTACCGGGACAGGGGATGAAAAACTGTTTTTT. Full variable domain (outside the CDR3, taken from reference TRBV19 and TRBJ1-4): DGGITQSPKYLFRKEGQNVTLSCEQNLNHDAMYWYRQDPGQGLRLIYYSQIVNDFQKGDIAEGYSVSREKKESFPLTVTSAQKNPTAFYLCASSTGTGDEKLFFGSGTQLSVL.

V usage is TRBV6-5 and J usage is TRBJ2-7, with 9 bases aligning to TRBD1. Germline V gene sequence: CDR1 MNHEY, CDR2 SVGAGI. Trimming removed 6 bases from V and 2 bases from J; junction bases left unmatched: 5. This CDR3 contains 14 residues. The CDR3 protein is CASSVQGATYEQYF. CDR3 in DNA: TGTGCCAGCAGCGTACAGGGGGCCACCTACGAGCAGTACTTC.

The chain is built from TRBV24-1 and TRBJ1-5; D gene ambiguous. Germline CDR1 KGHDR, CDR2 SFDVKD. The CDR3 runs 13 residues. V was shortened by 4 bases and J by 7 bases, with 10 bases between the two germline ends. The CDR3 loop is CATSDLYSQPQHF. The CDR3 DNA is TGTGCCACCAGTGACCTCTACAGCCAGCCCCAGCATTTT.

This chain uses TRBV28 with TRBJ1-2; TRBD1 matches at 10 bases. CDR3 length equals 15 residues. Per the germline V gene, CDR1 is MDHEN and CDR2 is SYDVKM. V lost 1 base to trimming and J lost 3 bases; unmatched junction nucleotides: 2. The CDR3 region is CASSLFGTGDYGYTF. The CDR3 DNA sequence: TGTGCCAGCAGTTTATTCGGGACAGGGGACTATGGCTACACCTTC.